This TCR beta chain emerged from a study of T-cell reconstitution after alpha-beta-depleted transplantation in children. V was pared by 5 bases and J by 2 bases, with 13 bases between. The CDR3 extends over 13 amino acids. Germline CDR1 reads DFQATT; CDR2 reads SNEGSKA (reference sequence). The TCRbeta library was prepared with unique molecular identifiers. TCRdb redid the calling of the PCR reads with MiXCR, one entry per CDR3 protein. The sample consists of some 550,000 distinct CDR3 sequences, 15% to 20% of them appearing once. The chain couples TRBV20-1 to TRBJ2-7; TRBD1 is a possible D gene (5 bases). The sample here was PBMCs from the stem cell graft donor, taken from the stem cell graft. The receptor comes from a human donor who donated a stem cell graft to a child with acute lymphoblastic leukemia. The CDR3 bases are TGCAGTGCTGGACCGGACAACGCCTACGAGCAGTACTTC. This gives the protein CSAGPDNAYEQYF.